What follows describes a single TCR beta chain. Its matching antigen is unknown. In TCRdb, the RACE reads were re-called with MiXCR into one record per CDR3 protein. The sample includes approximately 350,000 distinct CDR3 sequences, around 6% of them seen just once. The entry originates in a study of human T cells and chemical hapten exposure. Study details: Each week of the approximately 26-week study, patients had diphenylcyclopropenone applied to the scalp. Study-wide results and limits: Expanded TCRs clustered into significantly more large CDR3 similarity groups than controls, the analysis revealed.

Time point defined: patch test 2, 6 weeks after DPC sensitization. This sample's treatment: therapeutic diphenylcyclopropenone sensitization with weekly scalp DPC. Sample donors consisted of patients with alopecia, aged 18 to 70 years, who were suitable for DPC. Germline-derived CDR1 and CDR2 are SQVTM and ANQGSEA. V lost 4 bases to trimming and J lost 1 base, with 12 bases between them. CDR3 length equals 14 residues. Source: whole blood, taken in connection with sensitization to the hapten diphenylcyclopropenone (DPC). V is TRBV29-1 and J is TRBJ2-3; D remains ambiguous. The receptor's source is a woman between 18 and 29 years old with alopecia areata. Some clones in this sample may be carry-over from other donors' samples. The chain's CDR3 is CSVASGWGTDTQYF. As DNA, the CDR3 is TGCAGCGTTGCTTCTGGTTGGGGCACAGATACGCAGTATTTT.